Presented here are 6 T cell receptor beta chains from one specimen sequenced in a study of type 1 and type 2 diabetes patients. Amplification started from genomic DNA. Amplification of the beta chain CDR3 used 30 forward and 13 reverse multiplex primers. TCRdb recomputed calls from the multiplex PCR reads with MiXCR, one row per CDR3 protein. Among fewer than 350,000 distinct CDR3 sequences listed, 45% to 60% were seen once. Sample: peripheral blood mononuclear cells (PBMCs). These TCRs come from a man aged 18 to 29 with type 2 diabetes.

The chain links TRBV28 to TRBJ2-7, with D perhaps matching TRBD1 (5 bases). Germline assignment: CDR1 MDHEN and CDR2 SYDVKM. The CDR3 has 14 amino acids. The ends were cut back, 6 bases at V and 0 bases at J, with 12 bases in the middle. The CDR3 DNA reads TGTGCCAGCAGGTCCGAGACAGCCTCCTACGAGCAGTACTTC. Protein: CASRSETASYEQYF.

The CDR3 here is CASSPLPMNTEAFF. The CDR3 DNA follows: TGTGCCAGCAGTCCCCTACCTATGAACACTGAAGCTTTCTTT. The chain couples TRBV27 to TRBJ1-1; D is undetermined. The CDR3 sequence is 14 residues long. Per the germline V gene, CDR1 is MNHEY and CDR2 is SMNVEV (reference sequence). V lost 5 bases and J 0 bases, leaving 10 bases between the germline ends.

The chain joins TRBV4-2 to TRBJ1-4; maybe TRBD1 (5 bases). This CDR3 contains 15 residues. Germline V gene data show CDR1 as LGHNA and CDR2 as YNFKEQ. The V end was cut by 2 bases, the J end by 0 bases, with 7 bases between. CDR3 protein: CASSQSQATNEKLFF. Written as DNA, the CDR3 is TGTGCCAGCAGCCAATCACAGGCAACTAATGAAAAACTGTTTTTT.

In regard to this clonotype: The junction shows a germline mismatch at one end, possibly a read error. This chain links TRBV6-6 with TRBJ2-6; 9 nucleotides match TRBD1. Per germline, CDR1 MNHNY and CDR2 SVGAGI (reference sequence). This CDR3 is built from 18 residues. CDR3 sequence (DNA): TGTGCCAGCAGTGCGCCGGGACAGGGTACGATCGGGGCCCACGTCCTGACTTTC. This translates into CASSAPGQGTIGAHVLTF.

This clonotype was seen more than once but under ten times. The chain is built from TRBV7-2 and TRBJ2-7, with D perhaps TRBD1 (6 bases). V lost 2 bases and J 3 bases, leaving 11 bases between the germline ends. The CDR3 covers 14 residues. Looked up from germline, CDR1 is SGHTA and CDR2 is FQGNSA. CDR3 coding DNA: TGTGCCAGCAGCTTACGGACAGTTTTCTACGAGCAGTACTTC. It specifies CASSLRTVFYEQYF.

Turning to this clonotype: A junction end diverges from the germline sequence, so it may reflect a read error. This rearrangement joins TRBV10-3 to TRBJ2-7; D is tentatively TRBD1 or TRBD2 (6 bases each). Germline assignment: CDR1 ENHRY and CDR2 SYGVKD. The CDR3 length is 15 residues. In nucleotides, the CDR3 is TGTGCCAGCAGTTCCCTAGGGGGGATCCGCTACGAGCAGTACTTC. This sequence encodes CASSSLGGIRYEQYF.